This entry concerns a single T cell receptor (beta chain). Its antigen remains unknown. The donors, healthy Caucasians from Russia, were aged about 6 to 100. Per-sample yields of isolated PBMCs were at least 6 million. The source of the sample is a study of blood T cells in healthy people across ages. Whole-study findings and limits: Measured against age, TCR beta diversity per million T cells decreased in a roughly linear manner. In these data, TCR beta diversity tracked strongly with naive T cell percentage.

The CDR3 has 15 residues. Germline CDR1 SGHTA, CDR2 FQGTGA. V lost 5 bases to trimming and J lost 3 bases; unmatched junction nucleotides: 8. PCR was performed a second time for roughly 6 to 12 cycles using a sample-barcoded 5' primer and a J-beta primer mix. Via MiXCR, TCRdb re-called the 5' RACE reads, giving one row per CDR3 protein. Among about 1 million distinct CDR3 sequences listed, roughly 45% were seen once. The sample consisted of blood. The TCR was taken from a woman aged 60-75 years in good health. This rearrangement joins TRBV7-3 to TRBJ2-5; 8 bases align to TRBD2. The CDR3 coding sequence is TGTGCCAGCAGCCCACGGGGGGGGAACGAAGAGACCCAGTACTTC. This codes for CASSPRGGNEETQYF. The variable domain in full, with the rest retrieved from reference TRBV7-3 and TRBJ2-5, is GAGVSQTPSNKVTEKGKYVELRCDPISGHTALYWYRQSLGQGPEFLIYFQGTGAADDSGLPNDRFFAVRPEGSVSTLKIQRTERGDSAVYLCASSPRGGNEETQYFGPGTRLLVL.